The clone carrying this TCR beta chain has a count of ten or more. This specimen comes from a study of T cells in Graves' hyperthyroidism and ophthalmopathy. Germline CDR1 DFQATT, CDR2 SNEGSKA (reference sequence). The CDR3 loop spans 15 amino acids. The trim removed 5 bases at V and 4 bases at J, leaving 12 bases unmatched. It was RNA transcripts that yielded the amplified TCR beta CDR3 regions. HTBI primers were the set used in a first-round RT-PCR of the TCR CDR3. TCRdb independently ran MiXCR on the multiplex PCR reads; one entry per CDR3 protein. The data contain around 520,000 distinct CDR3 sequences, 14% of them singletons.

The origin of this receptor is a woman aged 40-49 years with Graves' hyperthyroidism. The sequencing sample was made of blood. The J gene is TRBJ2-7, the V gene TRBV20-1; 9 positions agree with TRBD1. The CDR3 loop is CSAATLRTGVYEQYF. Here the CDR3 DNA reads TGCAGTGCTGCAACCCTCCGGACAGGGGTTTACGAGCAGTACTTC.